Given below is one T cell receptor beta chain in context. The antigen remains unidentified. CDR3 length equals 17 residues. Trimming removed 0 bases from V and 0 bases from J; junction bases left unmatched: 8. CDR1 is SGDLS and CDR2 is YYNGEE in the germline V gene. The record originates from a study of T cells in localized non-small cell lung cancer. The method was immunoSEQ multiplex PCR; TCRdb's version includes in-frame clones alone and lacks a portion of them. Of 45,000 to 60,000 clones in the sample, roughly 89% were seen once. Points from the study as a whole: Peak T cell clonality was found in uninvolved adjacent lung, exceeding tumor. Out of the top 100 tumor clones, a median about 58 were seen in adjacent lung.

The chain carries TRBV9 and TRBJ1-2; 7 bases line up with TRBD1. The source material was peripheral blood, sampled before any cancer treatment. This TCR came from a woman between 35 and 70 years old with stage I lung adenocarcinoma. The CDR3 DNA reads TGTGCCAGCAGCGTAGAGGCAGGGGGGATGGCTAACTATGGCTACACCTTC. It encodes CASSVEAGGMANYGYTF.